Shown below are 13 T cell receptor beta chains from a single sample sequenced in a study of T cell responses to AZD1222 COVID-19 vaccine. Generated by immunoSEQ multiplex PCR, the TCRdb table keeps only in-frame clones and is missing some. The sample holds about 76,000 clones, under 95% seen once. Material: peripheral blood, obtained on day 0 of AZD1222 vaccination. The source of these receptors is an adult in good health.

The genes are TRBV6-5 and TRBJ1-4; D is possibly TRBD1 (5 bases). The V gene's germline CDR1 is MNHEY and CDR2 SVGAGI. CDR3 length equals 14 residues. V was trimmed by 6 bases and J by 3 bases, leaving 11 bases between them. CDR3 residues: CASSQTAPNEKLFF. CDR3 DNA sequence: TGTGCCAGCAGCCAGACAGCCCCTAATGAAAAACTGTTTTTT.

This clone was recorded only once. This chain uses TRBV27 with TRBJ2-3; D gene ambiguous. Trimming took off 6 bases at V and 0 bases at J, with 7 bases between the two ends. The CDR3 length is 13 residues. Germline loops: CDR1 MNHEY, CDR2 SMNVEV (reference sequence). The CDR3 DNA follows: TGTGCCAGCAGGAGGAGAAGCACAGATACGCAGTATTTT. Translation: CASRRRSTDTQYF.

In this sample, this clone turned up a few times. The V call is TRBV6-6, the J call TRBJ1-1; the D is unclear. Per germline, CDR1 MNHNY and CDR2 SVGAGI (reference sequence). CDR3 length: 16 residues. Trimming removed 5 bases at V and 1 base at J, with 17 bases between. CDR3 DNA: TGTGCCAGCAGTCAGGCTCCGTACCGAACGAACACTGAAGCTTTCTTT. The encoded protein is CASSQAPYRTNTEAFF.

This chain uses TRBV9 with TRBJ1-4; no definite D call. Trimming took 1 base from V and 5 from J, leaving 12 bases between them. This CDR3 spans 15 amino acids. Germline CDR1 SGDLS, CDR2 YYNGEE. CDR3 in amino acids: CASSVNLAVNEKLFF. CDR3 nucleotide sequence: TGTGCCAGCAGCGTAAACTTGGCCGTGAATGAAAAACTGTTTTTT.

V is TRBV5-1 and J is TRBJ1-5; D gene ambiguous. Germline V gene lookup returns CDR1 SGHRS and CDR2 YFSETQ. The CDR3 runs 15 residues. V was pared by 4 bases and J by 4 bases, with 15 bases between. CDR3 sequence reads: CASSPPVRANQPQHF. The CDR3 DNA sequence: TGCGCCAGCAGCCCCCCTGTGAGGGCTAATCAGCCCCAGCATTTT.

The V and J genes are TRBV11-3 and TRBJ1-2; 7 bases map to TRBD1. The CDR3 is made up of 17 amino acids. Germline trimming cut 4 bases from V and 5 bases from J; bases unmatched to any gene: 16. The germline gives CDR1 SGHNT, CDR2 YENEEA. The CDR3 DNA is TGTGCCAGCAGCTCGCCGGGACAGAGATTTACTGGATATGGCTACACCTTC. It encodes CASSSPGQRFTGYGYTF.

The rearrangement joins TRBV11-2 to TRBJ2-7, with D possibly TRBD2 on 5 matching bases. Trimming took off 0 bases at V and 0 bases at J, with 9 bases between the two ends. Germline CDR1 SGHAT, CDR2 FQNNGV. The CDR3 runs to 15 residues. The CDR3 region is CASSLELGLSYEQYF. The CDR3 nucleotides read TGTGCCAGCAGCTTAGAATTAGGACTCTCCTACGAGCAGTACTTC.

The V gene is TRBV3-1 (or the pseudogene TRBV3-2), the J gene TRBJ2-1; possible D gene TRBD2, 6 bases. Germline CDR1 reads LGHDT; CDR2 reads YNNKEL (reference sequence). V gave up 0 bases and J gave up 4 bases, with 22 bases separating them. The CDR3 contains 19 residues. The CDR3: CASSQDLGSGRDPYNEQFF. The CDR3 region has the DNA TGTGCCAGCAGCCAAGATCTAGGGTCAGGGCGGGATCCTTACAATGAGCAGTTCTTC.

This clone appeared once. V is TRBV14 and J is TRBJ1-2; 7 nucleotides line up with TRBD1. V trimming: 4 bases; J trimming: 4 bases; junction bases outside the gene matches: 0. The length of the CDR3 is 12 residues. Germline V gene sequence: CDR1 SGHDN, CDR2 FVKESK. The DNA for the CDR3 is TGTGCCAGCAGCCGACAGGGCTATGGCTACACCTTC. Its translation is CASSRQGYGYTF. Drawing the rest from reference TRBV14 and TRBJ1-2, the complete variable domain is EAGVTQFPSHSVIEKGQTVTLRCDPISGHDNLYWYRRVMGKEIKFLLHFVKESKQDESGMPNNRFLAERTGGTYSTLKVQPAELEDSGVYFCASSRQGYGYTFGSGTRLTVV.

CDR3 protein: CASSPTGRNTGELFF. The CDR3 region has the DNA TGCGCCAGCAGCCCAACAGGGAGAAACACCGGGGAGCTGTTTTTT. The chain joins TRBV5-1 to TRBJ2-2, with D possibly matching TRBD1 (6 bases). The CDR3 totals 15 residues. Germline V gene lookup returns CDR1 SGHRS and CDR2 YFSETQ. V lost 4 bases and J 2 bases, leaving 12 bases between the germline ends.

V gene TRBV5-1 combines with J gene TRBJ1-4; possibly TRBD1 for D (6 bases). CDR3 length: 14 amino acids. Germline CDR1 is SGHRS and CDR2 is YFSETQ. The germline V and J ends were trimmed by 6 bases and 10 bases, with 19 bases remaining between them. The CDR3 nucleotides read TGCGCCAGCAAGGAAGAGGACAGTGCGGGAAAACTGTTTTTT. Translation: CASKEEDSAGKLFF.

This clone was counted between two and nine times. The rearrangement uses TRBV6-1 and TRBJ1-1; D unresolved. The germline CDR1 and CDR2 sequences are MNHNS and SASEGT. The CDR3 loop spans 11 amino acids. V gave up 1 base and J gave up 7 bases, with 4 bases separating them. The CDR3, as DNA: TGTGCCAGCAGTGAAGAAGATGAAGCTTTCTTT. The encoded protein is CASSEEDEAFF.

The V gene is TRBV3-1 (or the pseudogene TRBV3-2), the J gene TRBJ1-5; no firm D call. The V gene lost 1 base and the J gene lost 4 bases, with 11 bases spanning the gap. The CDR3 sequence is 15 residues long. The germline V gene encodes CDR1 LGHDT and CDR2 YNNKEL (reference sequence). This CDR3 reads CASSQGAGLNQPQHF. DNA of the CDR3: TGTGCCAGCAGCCAAGGGGCCGGCCTAAATCAGCCCCAGCATTTT.